Detailed here is one TCR beta chain. Antigen: not known. This sample is drawn from a study of T cell responses to AZD1222 COVID-19 vaccine. TCRdb's copy holds only in-frame clones and misses some; the assay was immunoSEQ multiplex PCR. The table lists under 200,000 clones, roughly nine tenths of them singletons. Second-dose intervals near 4 or 12 weeks were combined. General study results and limits: Among the donors, most were white British and more were female, and clonal diversity was possibly underestimated. Spike-wide coverage was observed for vaccine-associated CD4 TCRs, with dominant responses at 160-218 and 743-854.

The CDR3 extends over 17 amino acids. J gave up 9 bases and V 3 bases, and 18 bases lay outside the gene matches. From germline, CDR1 is GTSNPN and CDR2 SVGIG (reference sequence). The clonotype originates from an adult who received the AZD1222 COVID-19 vaccine. The chain combines TRBV30 with TRBJ2-1, with 9 bases fitting TRBD2. Sequencing was performed on peripheral blood, taken 28 days after the second AZD1222 dose. The CDR3 protein is CAWRGALAGGPIGEQFF. As DNA, the CDR3 is TGTGCCTGGAGGGGGGCCTTGGCGGGAGGGCCGATCGGTGAGCAGTTCTTC.